The sequence of this TCR beta chain was determined in a study of shared clonotypes between healthy human individuals. At the level of the study: A couple of women and a few men aged 18 to 49 made up the donors.

Germline-derived CDR1 and CDR2 are MGHDK and SYGVNS. This CDR3 is 15 amino acids long. Trimming removed 6 bases at V and 3 bases at J, with 15 bases between. Sequenced by immunoSEQ multiplex PCR; TCRdb stores in-frame clones only, minus some. In the table there are 2,500,000 or so clones, 80% to 95% of which are singletons. Within Nashville, Tennessee resided all donors, each a Caucasian adult. This clone showed up just once. This sequence originates from a man between 18 and 35 years old in good health. Some clones in this sample may be carry-over from other donors' samples. The V call is TRBV25-1, the J call TRBJ2-1; possible D gene TRBD2, 5 bases. Source material: naive CD4+ T cells from PBMCs. Subset here: CD45RA+ positively selected. CDR3 loop: CASSPSLQSYNEQFF. The CDR3 DNA reads as TGTGCCAGCAGCCCTAGCCTCCAAAGCTACAATGAGCAGTTCTTC.